This T cell receptor beta chain was identified during a study of T cell responses to AZD1222 COVID-19 vaccine. Only in-frame clones appear in the TCRdb table, and some are missing; sequencing was by immunoSEQ multiplex PCR. This repertoire shows about 150,000 clones, about nine tenths found once; its top ten account for 18%. Trimming at V came to 4 bases and at J to 8 bases, leaving 6 bases not matched to a gene. The CDR3 length is 14 residues. Germline V gene data show CDR1 as LGHNA and CDR2 as YSLEER. This TCR derives from an adult in good health. The V and J genes are TRBV4-3 and TRBJ1-4; 8 bases match TRBD1. The sample here was peripheral blood, taken on day 0 of AZD1222 vaccination. The CDR3 region is CASSPTGALEKLFF. CDR3 in DNA: TGCGCCAGCAGCCCGACAGGGGCATTGGAAAAACTGTTTTTT.